The rows below give T cell receptor beta chains drawn from one sample of a study of CD8 T cells in ankylosing spondylitis. MiXCR, applied by TCRdb to the 5' RACE reads, yields one record per CDR3 protein. The repertoire holds more than 150,000 distinct CDR3 sequences, with about 20% as singletons. What was sequenced was blood, either unsorted or a sorted T cell fraction (not recorded which). These receptors came from a male donor under 30 with ankylosing spondylitis or in good health (not recorded which). Both conserved end residues are part of each CDR3. D genes are given only for firm matches. Not every row has a clone size; where given, it reads once, few, many or a size class.

V: TRBV12-3/TRBV12-4
J: TRBJ2-1
D: TRBD2
size: many
DNA: TGTGCCAGCAGTTTTGCGGGAGGGCCGAACAATGAGCAGTTCTTC
CDR3: CASSFAGGPNNEQFF

V: TRBV19
J: TRBJ1-2
D: NA
size: NA
DNA: TGTGCCAGTAGTATTGCAGGGAAGGGCTACACCTTC
CDR3: CASSIAGKGYTF

V: TRBV2
J: TRBJ1-2
D: NA
size: few
DNA: TGTGCCAGCAACCGGGGCGATGGCTACACCTTC
CDR3: CASNRGDGYTF

V: TRBV4-3
J: TRBJ2-2
D: NA
size: many
DNA: TGCGCCAGCAGCCAAGGGGCACAGAACACCGGGGAGCTGTTTTTT
CDR3: CASSQGAQNTGELFF

V: TRBV6-6
J: TRBJ2-1
D: NA
size: once
DNA: TGTGCCAGCGCCGAGGAGGGTTACAATGAGCAGTTCTTC
CDR3: CASAEEGYNEQFF

V: TRBV20-1
J: TRBJ2-1
D: NA
size: few
DNA: TGCAGTGCTAGAAGGTCGAGGGACAATGAGCAGTTCTTC
CDR3: CSARRSRDNEQFF

V: TRBV12-3/TRBV12-4
J: TRBJ2-1
D: NA
size: many
DNA: TGTGCCAGCAGTTTCGGACTGCCTTCACTGAATGAGCAGTTCTTC
CDR3: CASSFGLPSLNEQFF

V: TRBV20-1
J: TRBJ2-1
D: TRBD2
size: NA
DNA: TGCAGTGCTAGAGATCGGCTAGCGGGAGGGGGTGAGCAGTTCTTC
CDR3: CSARDRLAGGGEQFF

V: TRBV4-2
J: TRBJ2-3
D: NA
size: many
DNA: TGTGCCAGCAGCCAGGATTCGAACACAGATACGCAGTATTTT
CDR3: CASSQDSNTDTQYF

V: TRBV18
J: TRBJ2-5
D: TRBD2
size: NA
DNA: TGTGCCAGCTCACCAGGTACCGGGACTAGCAACCAAGAGACCCAGTACTTC
CDR3: CASSPGTGTSNQETQYF

V: TRBV28
J: TRBJ2-2
D: NA
size: NA
DNA: TGTGCCACCTGGACGGGCCCGAGGACCGGGGAGCTGTTTTTT
CDR3: CATWTGPRTGELFF

V: TRBV7-2
J: TRBJ2-3
D: TRBD2
size: many
DNA: TGTGCCAGCAGCTTAGTGTCTAGCGGGAGGGCCGGGGCAGATACGCAGTATTTT
CDR3: CASSLVSSGRAGADTQYF

V: TRBV29-1
J: TRBJ2-3
D: TRBD2
size: few
DNA: TGCAGCGTTGCTGGGACTAGCGGGTTCACAGATACGCAGTATTTT
CDR3: CSVAGTSGFTDTQYF

V: TRBV7-3
J: TRBJ2-7
D: TRBD2
size: many
DNA: TGTGCCAGCAGCCATACCGACTCCGGGACTAGCGGGAGGGCCGGTTACGAGCAGTACTTC
CDR3: CASSHTDSGTSGRAGYEQYF

V: TRBV29-1
J: TRBJ2-3
D: TRBD2
size: many
DNA: TGCAGCGTTTCCGGGACTAGCGGGAGAACAGATACGCAGTATTTT
CDR3: CSVSGTSGRTDTQYF

V: TRBV27
J: TRBJ2-1
D: NA
size: many
DNA: TGTGCCAGCAGTGCCTGGGACGGAGGGAATGAGCAGTTCTTC
CDR3: CASSAWDGGNEQFF

V: TRBV29-1
J: TRBJ2-4
D: NA
size: many
DNA: TGCAGCGTTGTAGGGACCTTATTAGCCAAAAACATTCAGTACTTC
CDR3: CSVVGTLLAKNIQYF

V: TRBV20-1
J: TRBJ1-4
D: TRBD1
size: few
DNA: TGCAGTGCTAGGGGACAGGGTGAAAAACTGTTTTTT
CDR3: CSARGQGEKLFF

V: TRBV18
J: TRBJ2-5
D: NA
size: many
DNA: TGTGCCAGCTCACCCATCCCCGAGGAGACCCAGTACTTC
CDR3: CASSPIPEETQYF

V: TRBV12-3/TRBV12-4
J: TRBJ2-5
D: NA
size: many
DNA: TGTGCCAGCTCGGGCAGACAAGAGACCCAGTACTTC
CDR3: CASSGRQETQYF

V: TRBV12-3/TRBV12-4
J: TRBJ2-3
D: TRBD2
size: many
DNA: TGTGCCAGCAGTCCCGGGACTACCACAGATACGCAGTATTTT
CDR3: CASSPGTTTDTQYF

V: TRBV6-5
J: TRBJ2-3
D: TRBD1
size: NA
DNA: TGTGCCAGCAGTACGGAGACAGGGGGGTTGTGGGCAGATACGCAGTATTTT
CDR3: CASSTETGGLWADTQYF

V: TRBV6-2/TRBV6-3
J: TRBJ1-6
D: NA
size: many
DNA: TGTGCCAGCAGTTACGACGGCGGATATAATTCACCCCTCCACTTT
CDR3: CASSYDGGYNSPLHF

V: TRBV12-3/TRBV12-4
J: TRBJ2-3
D: TRBD2
size: many
DNA: TGTGCCAGCAGTTCCTTACTAGCGGGAGGTCCCATACGCACAGATACGCAGTATTTT
CDR3: CASSSLLAGGPIRTDTQYF

V: TRBV7-8
J: TRBJ2-2
D: TRBD2
size: many
DNA: TGTGCCAGCAGCCCAGGGACTAGCGGGTACACCGGGGAGCTGTTTTTT
CDR3: CASSPGTSGYTGELFF

V: TRBV12-3/TRBV12-4
J: TRBJ2-1
D: NA
size: many
DNA: TGTGCCAGCAGTGGGACCAGCTACAATGAGCAGTTCTTC
CDR3: CASSGTSYNEQFF

V: TRBV12-3/TRBV12-4
J: TRBJ2-1
D: NA
size: many
DNA: TGTGCCAGCAGTCGACTAGTCAATGAGCAGTTCTTC
CDR3: CASSRLVNEQFF

V: TRBV7-8
J: TRBJ2-1
D: NA
size: few
DNA: TGTGCCAGCAGCAGAGGGGAAACTTACAATGAGCAGTTCTTC
CDR3: CASSRGETYNEQFF

V: TRBV20-1
J: TRBJ2-5
D: NA
size: NA
DNA: TGCAGTGCGGGGGACGGAGAGACCCAGTACTTC
CDR3: CSAGDGETQYF

V: TRBV6-1
J: TRBJ2-6
D: NA
size: many
DNA: TGTGCCAGCAGTGAAGAGGGCTCTGGGGCCAACGTCCTGACTTTC
CDR3: CASSEEGSGANVLTF

V: TRBV12-3/TRBV12-4
J: TRBJ2-5
D: TRBD2
size: many
DNA: TGTGCCAGCACCGGGGGACTAGCGGGAGGGACCCAGTACTTC
CDR3: CASTGGLAGGTQYF

V: TRBV4-2
J: TRBJ2-1
D: TRBD2
size: many
DNA: TGTGCCAGCAGCCAAGATACCAGACTAGCGGGAGGGAGTGAGCAGTTCTTC
CDR3: CASSQDTRLAGGSEQFF

V: TRBV4-2
J: TRBJ2-3
D: NA
size: many
DNA: TGTGCCAGCAGCCAAGGGGACTCCTTGGATACGCAGTATTTT
CDR3: CASSQGDSLDTQYF

V: TRBV12-3/TRBV12-4
J: TRBJ1-5
D: NA
size: many
DNA: TGTGCCAGCAGTTCCGAGGGGCCCAATCAGCCCCAGCATTTT
CDR3: CASSSEGPNQPQHF

V: TRBV6-5
J: TRBJ1-5
D: NA
size: many
DNA: TGTGCCAGCGGCCAGCCCCAGCATTTT
CDR3: CASGQPQHF

V: TRBV2
J: TRBJ2-7
D: TRBD1
size: few
DNA: TGTGCCAGCAGTGAAGTTGGGGTTCTGGGACAGCCGTACTACGAGCAGTACTTC
CDR3: CASSEVGVLGQPYYEQYF

V: TRBV20-1
J: TRBJ1-2
D: TRBD1
size: NA
DNA: TGCAGTGCTAGAGAGGGGGACAGGGCTCGGGGCTCTTATGCCTTC
CDR3: CSAREGDRARGSYAF

V: TRBV20-1
J: TRBJ2-1
D: NA
size: NA
DNA: TGCAGTGCTCGGGCTGGTCGCTACAATGAGCAGTTCTTC
CDR3: CSARAGRYNEQFF

V: TRBV12-3/TRBV12-4
J: TRBJ2-5
D: TRBD2
size: NA
DNA: TGTGCCAGCAGCCGTAGCGGGAGTCAGGAGACCCAGTACTTC
CDR3: CASSRSGSQETQYF

V: TRBV20-1
J: TRBJ1-2
D: TRBD1
size: many
DNA: TGCAGTGCTGAGAGGACAGGGGGATATGGCTACACCTTC
CDR3: CSAERTGGYGYTF

V: TRBV5-1
J: TRBJ2-2
D: TRBD2
size: many
DNA: TGCGCCAGCAGCAGCGGGGCCGGCAACACCGGGGAGCTGTTTTTT
CDR3: CASSSGAGNTGELFF

V: TRBV29-1
J: TRBJ1-1
D: TRBD1
size: few
DNA: TGCAGCGTCGGGACAGGGGAGACTGAAGCTTTCTTT
CDR3: CSVGTGETEAFF

V: TRBV7-2
J: TRBJ2-1
D: NA
size: NA
DNA: TGTGCCAGCAGCTTAGAATCCCCTATGGGGCACTCCTACAATGAGCAGTTCTTC
CDR3: CASSLESPMGHSYNEQFF

V: TRBV12-3/TRBV12-4
J: TRBJ2-3
D: NA
size: many
DNA: TGTGCCAGCAGTTTAGTAGAGGGTACGCAGTATTTT
CDR3: CASSLVEGTQYF

V: TRBV5-1
J: TRBJ2-2
D: TRBD2
size: few
DNA: TGCGCCAGCAGCTCCCAGGGACTAGCGGGATCCACCGGGGAGCTGTTTTTT
CDR3: CASSSQGLAGSTGELFF

V: TRBV11-3
J: TRBJ2-5
D: NA
size: NA
DNA: TGTGCCAGCAGCCCGCAGACAGGAGTGGGCCAAGAGACCCAGTACTTC
CDR3: CASSPQTGVGQETQYF

V: TRBV12-3/TRBV12-4
J: TRBJ2-1
D: NA
size: many
DNA: TGTGCCAGCAGCCAACACGCGCCCCTAGGGGAACCAGTCTTC
CDR3: CASSQHAPLGEPVF

V: TRBV7-2
J: TRBJ1-4
D: NA
size: many
DNA: TGTGCCAGCAGCCTGGGGGGGCCGGAAAAACTGTTTTTT
CDR3: CASSLGGPEKLFF

V: TRBV29-1
J: TRBJ2-5
D: NA
size: NA
DNA: TGCAGCGTTGACCGGGACCCACAGTCAGAGACCCAGTACTTC
CDR3: CSVDRDPQSETQYF

V: TRBV20-1
J: TRBJ2-3
D: NA
size: NA
DNA: TGCAGTGCTAGAGGACAGTGGAGCCCAGATACGCAGTATTTT
CDR3: CSARGQWSPDTQYF

V: TRBV4-3
J: TRBJ2-7
D: NA
size: few
DNA: TGCGCCAGCAGTGAAATGGGGGGCTCGGGCAAGCAGTACTTC
CDR3: CASSEMGGSGKQYF

V: TRBV3-1
J: TRBJ2-7
D: TRBD1
size: many
DNA: TGTGCCAGCAGACGCACCGGGACAGGGGTAGCGGGCAACTCCTACGAGCAGTACTTC
CDR3: CASRRTGTGVAGNSYEQYF

V: TRBV6-2/TRBV6-3
J: TRBJ2-7
D: TRBD1
size: many
DNA: TGTGCCAGCAGTTACTCCACAGGGGGAGCCGATTCCTACGAGCAGTACTTC
CDR3: CASSYSTGGADSYEQYF

V: TRBV12-5
J: TRBJ2-1
D: NA
size: many
DNA: TGTGCTAGTGGTTTGGGTGACGTAAGGAATGAGCAGTTCTTC
CDR3: CASGLGDVRNEQFF

V: TRBV11-3
J: TRBJ2-1
D: TRBD2
size: NA
DNA: TGTGCCAGCAGCTTAGAAGCGGGAGTCCCGTACAATGAGCAGTTCTTC
CDR3: CASSLEAGVPYNEQFF

V: TRBV11-1
J: TRBJ2-2
D: TRBD2
size: many
DNA: TGTGCCAGCAGCTTTCGAACCGGGACTACCAACACCGGGGAGCTGTTTTTT
CDR3: CASSFRTGTTNTGELFF